This is a list of T cell receptor beta chains from one sample in a study of control samples from healthy donors and cancer patients. Using immunoSEQ multiplex PCR, the repertoire was profiled, and TCRdb retains in-frame clones only, with some absent. The sample consists of roughly 100,000 clones, roughly nine tenths of them appearing once. The sample was blood. The receptor set was obtained from a woman aged 18-30 years in good health. CDR3s include the opening cysteine and the closing phenylalanine or tryptophan. A D gene is named only where the DNA matches it firmly. Not every row has a clone size; where given, it reads once, few, many or a size class.

clone_size,j_call,d_call,v_call,cdr3_aa,cdr3_nt
few,TRBJ2-3,NA,TRBV7-9,CASSSLAISTDTQYF,TGTGCCAGCAGCTCATTAGCGATTAGCACAGATACGCAGTATTTT
once,TRBJ2-1,TRBD2,TRBV5-4,CASSHRTSGTYEQFF,TGTGCCAGCAGCCACCGGACTAGCGGGACGTATGAGCAGTTCTTC
NA,TRBJ1-2,TRBD1,TRBV6-2/TRBV6-3,CASSKDRADGYTF,TGTGCCAGCAGTAAAGACAGGGCGGATGGCTACACCTTC
NA,TRBJ2-3,NA,TRBV11-3,CASSLGLGESSESTDTQYF,TGTGCCAGCAGCTTAGGCCTCGGTGAGAGTTCGGAAAGCACAGATACGCAGTATTTT
NA,TRBJ2-5,NA,TRBV18,CASSLGSSSETQYF,TGTGCCAGTTCCCTCGGGTCATCTTCGGAGACCCAGTACTTC
NA,TRBJ2-7,NA,TRBV9,CASSVAPRFSYEQYF,TGTGCCAGCAGCGTAGCCCCCAGGTTCTCTTACGAGCAGTACTTC
NA,TRBJ1-4,TRBD1,TRBV10-2,CASRGQANSNEKLFF,TGCGCCAGCAGGGGACAGGCTAATTCAAATGAAAAACTGTTTTTT
few,TRBJ1-1,NA,TRBV30,CACPSEGTVGAFF,TGTGCCTGCCCCTCGGAGGGGACGGTAGGAGCTTTCTTT
NA,TRBJ2-7,NA,TRBV27,CASSFGRLGEQYF,TGTGCCAGCAGTTTCGGCCGTTTGGGCGAGCAGTACTTC
NA,TRBJ1-1,TRBD1,TRBV25-1,CASSGVKGPGGGKTEAFF,TGTGCCAGCAGTGGGGTAAAGGGACCAGGGGGAGGGAAAACTGAAGCTTTCTTT
few,TRBJ1-6,TRBD1,TRBV5-8,CASSPGGSPGDSPLHF,TGTGCCAGCAGCCCAGGGGGTTCGCCGGGGGATTCACCCCTCCACTTT
NA,TRBJ1-1,NA,TRBV6-5,CASSYQANTEAFF,TGTGCCAGCAGTTACCAGGCGAACACTGAAGCTTTCTTT
NA,TRBJ2-7,NA,TRBV6-5,CASSSSSRGAPYEQYF,TGTGCCAGCAGTTCAAGTTCGCGGGGAGCTCCCTACGAGCAGTACTTC
NA,TRBJ1-1,NA,TRBV12-3/TRBV12-4,CATRTEDTEAFF,TGTGCCACTCGGACGGAGGACACTGAAGCTTTCTTT
NA,TRBJ2-1,TRBD1,TRBV9,CASSVGTGGYNEQFF,TGTGCCAGCAGCGTAGGAACAGGGGGTTACAATGAGCAGTTCTTC
NA,TRBJ2-6,NA,TRBV19,CASSSGEAGANVLTF,TGTGCCAGTAGCTCAGGGGAGGCTGGGGCCAACGTCCTGACTTTC
NA,TRBJ2-7,NA,TRBV29-1,CSVGHGGLEQYF,TGCAGCGTTGGCCATGGAGGGCTCGAGCAGTACTTC
NA,TRBJ1-2,NA,TRBV14,CASSQDLEGGYTF,TGTGCCAGCAGCCAGGACCTGGAAGGAGGCTACACCTTC
NA,TRBJ1-5,TRBD1,TRBV10-2,CASSERGQGPSRTDNQPQHF,TGCGCCAGCAGTGAGCGCGGACAGGGACCATCACGTACCGATAATCAGCCCCAGCATTTT
NA,TRBJ2-7,NA,TRBV7-8,CASSPVGEQYF,TGTGCCAGCAGCCCTGTAGGGGAGCAGTACTTC
NA,TRBJ1-1,NA,TRBV21-1,CASSKDRGGTEAFF,TGTGCCAGCAGCAAAGACAGGGGCGGCACTGAAGCTTTCTTT
NA,TRBJ1-4,NA,TRBV14,CASSQDRGNEKLFF,TGTGCCAGCAGCCAAGATCGTGGTAATGAAAAACTGTTTTTT
once,TRBJ2-5,NA,TRBV7-9,CASSQETQYF,TGTGCCAGCAGCCAGGAGACCCAGTACTTC
NA,TRBJ2-7,NA,TRBV4-1,CASSQVRDEQYF,TGCGCCAGCAGCCAAGTCCGGGACGAGCAGTACTTC
NA,TRBJ2-7,TRBD1,TRBV6-1,CASSEVRTGAYEQYF,TGTGCCAGCAGTGAAGTTAGGACAGGGGCCTACGAGCAGTACTTC
NA,TRBJ1-1,TRBD1,TRBV7-8,CASSRDRADTEAFF,TGTGCCAGCAGCCGTGACAGGGCGGACACTGAAGCTTTCTTT
NA,TRBJ1-5,TRBD1,TRBV27,CASSPEWTGKKVNQPQHF,TGTGCCAGCAGTCCAGAATGGACAGGGAAGAAGGTCAATCAGCCCCAGCATTTT
NA,TRBJ1-1,NA,TRBV18,CASSRRGGGDTEAFF,TGTGCCAGCTCCCGTAGAGGGGGAGGTGACACTGAAGCTTTCTTT
NA,TRBJ2-5,TRBD2,TRBV27,CASSSISAGGQETQYF,TGTGCCAGCAGTTCCATCTCAGCGGGGGGGCAAGAGACCCAGTACTTC
once,TRBJ2-7,NA,TRBV3-1/TRBV3-2,CASSPMRGGYEQYF,TGTGCCAGCAGCCCTATGAGGGGGGGCTACGAGCAGTACTTC
once,TRBJ1-3,TRBD1,TRBV10-3,CAISRQGSGNTIYF,TGTGCCATCAGTCGACAGGGGTCTGGAAACACCATATATTTT
NA,TRBJ1-2,TRBD1,TRBV30,CAWGGQGLNYGYTF,TGTGCCTGGGGGGGACAGGGACTTAACTATGGCTACACCTTC
NA,TRBJ2-1,NA,TRBV28,CASSLPGREQFF,TGTGCCAGCAGTTTACCGGGACGTGAGCAGTTCTTC
NA,TRBJ2-1,TRBD1,TRBV5-1,CASSLKTGTGSYNEQFF,TGCGCCAGCAGCTTAAAGACCGGGACAGGGTCCTACAATGAGCAGTTCTTC
NA,TRBJ1-6,NA,TRBV3-1/TRBV3-2,CASSQDWGYSPLHF,TGTGCCAGCAGCCAAGACTGGGGATATTCACCCCTCCACTTT
NA,TRBJ2-5,NA,TRBV5-1,CASSLAAVETQYF,TGCGCCAGCAGCTTGGCCGCGGTTGAGACCCAGTACTTC
NA,TRBJ1-1,NA,TRBV4-1,CASSPIEGRDTEAFF,TGCGCCAGCAGCCCGATAGAGGGTAGGGACACTGAAGCTTTCTTT
NA,TRBJ2-1,TRBD2,TRBV5-5,CASSPGVGRGGGTYNEQFF,TGTGCCAGCAGCCCCGGGGTCGGGAGGGGCGGGGGGACCTACAATGAGCAGTTCTTC
NA,TRBJ2-5,TRBD2,TRBV7-2,CASSLDGGAGETQYF,TGTGCCAGCAGCTTAGACGGGGGGGCCGGAGAGACCCAGTACTTC
NA,TRBJ1-1,TRBD1,TRBV10-3,CAISEGHLGQGRDTEAFF,TGTGCCATCAGTGAAGGACATCTTGGACAGGGTCGTGACACTGAAGCTTTCTTT
NA,TRBJ2-7,TRBD1,TRBV3-1/TRBV3-2,CASSLGTGGAEQYF,TGTGCCAGCAGCCTTGGGACAGGGGGGGCCGAGCAGTACTTC
NA,TRBJ2-2,NA,TRBV6-1,CASSEFRNTGELFF,TGTGCCAGCAGTGAATTTAGGAACACCGGGGAGCTGTTTTTT
once,TRBJ1-2,NA,TRBV10-2,CASSEEGLGYTF,TGCGCCAGCAGTGAGGAGGGTCTGGGCTACACCTTC
NA,TRBJ1-1,NA,TRBV6-2/TRBV6-3,CASSSRARGTEAFF,TGTGCCAGCAGTTCGCGGGCGAGGGGGACTGAAGCTTTCTTT
NA,TRBJ2-3,NA,TRBV5-4,CASSSGRRSTDTQYF,TGTGCCAGCAGCTCAGGACGGCGTAGCACAGATACGCAGTATTTT
once,TRBJ2-1,NA,TRBV3-1/TRBV3-2,CASSPSRYEQFF,TGTGCCAGCAGCCCATCTCGTTATGAGCAGTTCTTC
NA,TRBJ2-2,NA,TRBV6-5,CASSYLAGDAGELFF,TGTGCCAGCAGTTACCTTGCAGGGGACGCCGGGGAGCTGTTTTTT
NA,TRBJ1-5,TRBD1,TRBV24-1,CATSDGGQGLGSNQPQHF,TGTGCCACCAGTGATGGGGGACAGGGGCTGGGAAGCAATCAGCCCCAGCATTTT
NA,TRBJ1-2,TRBD1,TRBV24-1,CATGNRGNYGYTF,TGTGCCACCGGTAACAGGGGAAACTATGGCTACACCTTC
NA,TRBJ1-1,TRBD1,TRBV5-4,CASSSTGTGSVAFF,TGTGCCAGCAGCTCAACCGGGACAGGAAGTGTAGCTTTCTTT
NA,TRBJ1-2,NA,TRBV12-3/TRBV12-4,CASRFLSGDYTF,TGTGCCAGCAGATTTTTGTCGGGGGACTACACCTTC
NA,TRBJ2-7,NA,TRBV30,CAWSAAAGVFYEQYF,TGTGCCTGGAGTGCCGCGGCAGGGGTTTTCTACGAGCAGTACTTC
NA,TRBJ2-7,NA,TRBV18,CASSPLSGRTYEQYF,TGTGCCAGCTCACCACTTTCGGGCAGAACCTACGAGCAGTACTTC
once,TRBJ2-1,NA,TRBV11-2,CATTPRNEQFF,TGTGCCACCACCCCTCGGAATGAGCAGTTCTTC
NA,TRBJ1-6,NA,TRBV6-6,CASSGVVNSPLHF,TGTGCCAGCAGCGGGGTGGTGAATTCACCCCTCCACTTT
NA,TRBJ2-7,TRBD1,TRBV18,CASSPGQGAYEQYF,TGTGCCAGCTCACCGGGACAGGGGGCATACGAGCAGTACTTC
NA,TRBJ1-5,NA,TRBV10-3,CAISEELSGNQPQHF,TGTGCCATCAGTGAGGAGCTCTCGGGCAATCAGCCCCAGCATTTT
NA,TRBJ1-6,NA,TRBV6-2/TRBV6-3,CASSSPIGSPLHF,TGTGCCAGCAGTTCACCCATTGGTTCACCCCTCCACTTT